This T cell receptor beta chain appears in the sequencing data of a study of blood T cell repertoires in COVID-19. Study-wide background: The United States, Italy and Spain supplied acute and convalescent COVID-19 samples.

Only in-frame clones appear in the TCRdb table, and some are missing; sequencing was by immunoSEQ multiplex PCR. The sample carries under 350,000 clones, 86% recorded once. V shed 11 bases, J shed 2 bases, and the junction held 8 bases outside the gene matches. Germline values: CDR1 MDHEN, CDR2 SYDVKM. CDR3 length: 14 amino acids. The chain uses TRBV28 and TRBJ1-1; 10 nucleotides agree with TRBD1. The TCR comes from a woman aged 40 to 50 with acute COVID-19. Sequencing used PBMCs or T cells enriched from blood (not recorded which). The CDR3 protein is CAGSTGGVNTEAFF. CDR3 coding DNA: TGTGCCGGATCGACAGGGGGCGTTAACACTGAAGCTTTCTTT.